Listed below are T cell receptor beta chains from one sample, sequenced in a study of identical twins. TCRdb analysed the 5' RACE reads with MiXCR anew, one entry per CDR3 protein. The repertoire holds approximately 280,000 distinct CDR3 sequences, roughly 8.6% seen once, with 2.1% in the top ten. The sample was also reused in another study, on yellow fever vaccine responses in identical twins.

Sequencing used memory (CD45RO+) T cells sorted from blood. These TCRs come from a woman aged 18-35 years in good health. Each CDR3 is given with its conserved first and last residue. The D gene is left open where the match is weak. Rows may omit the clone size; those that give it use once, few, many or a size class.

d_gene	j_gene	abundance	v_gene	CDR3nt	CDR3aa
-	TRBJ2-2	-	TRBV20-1	TGCAGTGCTAGAAGGGACACGGCGAACACCGGGGAGCTGTTTTTT	CSARRDTANTGELFF
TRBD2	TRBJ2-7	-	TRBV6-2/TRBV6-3	TGTGCCAGCAGATCTAGCGGCTCCTACGAGCAGTACTTC	CASRSSGSYEQYF
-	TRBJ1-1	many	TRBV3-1	TGTGCCAGCAGCCAGCACAGGGATATGAACACTGAAGCTTTCTTT	CASSQHRDMNTEAFF
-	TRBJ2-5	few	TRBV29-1	TGCAGCGGGACACAGGGAGGCGAGACCCAGTACTTC	CSGTQGGETQYF
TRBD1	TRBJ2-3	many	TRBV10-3	TGTGCCACCCAGGGGGCCCAAGGGGGCTCTAACACAGATACGCAGTATTTT	CATQGAQGGSNTDTQYF
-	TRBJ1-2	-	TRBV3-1	TGTGCCAGCAGCCAAGCATCCAGGGGAGGAGGCTACACCTTC	CASSQASRGGGYTF
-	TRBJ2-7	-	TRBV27	TGTGCCAGCAGTTTAGTGTGGGGAGCTACGAGTGAGCAGTACTTC	CASSLVWGATSEQYF
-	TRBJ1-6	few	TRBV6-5	TGTGCCAGCAGTTACGAAGGCAAAGGGGGGAATTCACCCCTCCACTTT	CASSYEGKGGNSPLHF
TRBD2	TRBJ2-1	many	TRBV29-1	TGCAGCGTTGGTACCAAAAGCGGGGGTTCCTACAATGAGCAGTTCTTC	CSVGTKSGGSYNEQFF
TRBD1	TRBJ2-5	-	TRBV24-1	TGTGCCACCAGTGATTCGCCGGGACAGGGGGAGACCCAGTACTTC	CATSDSPGQGETQYF
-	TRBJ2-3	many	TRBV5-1	TGCGCCAGCAGCTTGGCGATGGGGGGGCGCACAGATACGCAGTATTTT	CASSLAMGGRTDTQYF
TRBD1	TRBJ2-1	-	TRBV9	TGTGCCAGCAGCCCCCGGACAGGGGCTTACAATGAGCAGTTCTTC	CASSPRTGAYNEQFF
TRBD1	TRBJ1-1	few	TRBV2	TGTGCCAGCAGTGAAGCCATATACAGGGGTGGCACTGAAGCTTTCTTT	CASSEAIYRGGTEAFF
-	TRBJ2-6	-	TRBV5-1	TGCGCCAGTCGGGGGAGCTCTGGGGCCAACGTCCTGACTTTC	CASRGSSGANVLTF
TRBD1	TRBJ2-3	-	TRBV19	TGTGCCAGTAGTATTGGGCAGGGGGCGGATATCACTACGCAGTATTTT	CASSIGQGADITTQYF
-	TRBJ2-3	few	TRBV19	TGTGCCAGTAGTATTGGGGTATGGGATACGCAGTATTTT	CASSIGVWDTQYF
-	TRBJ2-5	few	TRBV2	TGTGCCAGCAGTGAAAGTGCAGGCCAAGAGACCCAGTACTTC	CASSESAGQETQYF
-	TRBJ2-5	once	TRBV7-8	TGTGCCAGCAGCCACAGGACTACGAGGGAGACCCAGTACTTC	CASSHRTTRETQYF
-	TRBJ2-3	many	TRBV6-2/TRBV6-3	TGTGCCAGCAGTCGCGGGGCAGCCACAGATACGCAGTATTTT	CASSRGAATDTQYF
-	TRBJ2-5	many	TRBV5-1	TGCGCCAGCAGCATAAGGTCCGGGAGAGAGACCCAGTACTTC	CASSIRSGRETQYF
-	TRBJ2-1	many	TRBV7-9	TGTGCCAGCAGACCCACCCCATTACGCTATGAGCAGTTCTTC	CASRPTPLRYEQFF
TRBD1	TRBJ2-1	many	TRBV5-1	TGCGCCAGCAGCTTGGGACAGGGGGTTAACAATGAGCAGTTCTTC	CASSLGQGVNNEQFF
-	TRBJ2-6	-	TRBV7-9	TGTGCCAGCCGGCTGGCTGGGGCCAACGTCCTGACTTTC	CASRLAGANVLTF
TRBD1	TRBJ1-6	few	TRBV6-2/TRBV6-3	TGTGCCAGCACCCTCAAGGGGACAGGGGGTAGAGCCCTCCACTTT	CASTLKGTGGRALHF
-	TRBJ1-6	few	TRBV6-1	TGTGCCAGCAACACACAGGGTAGGGGATCACCCCTCCACTTT	CASNTQGRGSPLHF
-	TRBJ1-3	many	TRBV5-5	TGTGCCAGCAGCCGGTGGGTCGACTCTGGAAACACCATATATTTT	CASSRWVDSGNTIYF
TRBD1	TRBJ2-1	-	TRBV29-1	TGCAGCGTCGCCGGGACAGGGGAGAGTAGTTCCTACAATGAGCAGTTCTTC	CSVAGTGESSSYNEQFF
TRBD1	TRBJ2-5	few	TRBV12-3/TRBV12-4	TGTGCCAGCAGTTTAACAGGGGGCAAGGAGACCCAGTACTTC	CASSLTGGKETQYF
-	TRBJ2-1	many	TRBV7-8	TGTGCCAGCAGCTTAGCGATCACAGGGACTAAGTTCTTC	CASSLAITGTKFF
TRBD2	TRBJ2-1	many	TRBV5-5	TGTGCCAGCAGCCTACAAAGCGGGGGGGCCAGTAATGAGCAGTTCTTC	CASSLQSGGASNEQFF
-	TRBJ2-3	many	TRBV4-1	TGCGCCAGCAGCCAACTTAGAACTAGTCTCGCAGATACGCAGTATTTT	CASSQLRTSLADTQYF
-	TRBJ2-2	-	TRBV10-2	TGCGCCAGCAGTCGTAACGAGAGACTGTTTTTT	CASSRNERLFF
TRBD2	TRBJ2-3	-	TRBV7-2	TGTGCCAGCAGCTTAGTCGGGACTAGCGGGGGAGATACGCAGTATTTT	CASSLVGTSGGDTQYF
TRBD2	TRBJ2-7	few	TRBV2	TGTGCCAGCACCAAGCGGGAGGGGTACGAGCAGTACTTC	CASTKREGYEQYF
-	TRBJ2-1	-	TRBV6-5	TGTGCCAGCAGTCACGATACATCAGGGAAGCAGTTCTTC	CASSHDTSGKQFF
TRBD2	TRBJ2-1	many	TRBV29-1	TGCAGCGTAGGTGGCGGGGGGTACAATGAGCAGTTCTTC	CSVGGGGYNEQFF
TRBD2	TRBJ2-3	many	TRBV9	TGTGCCAGCAGGGGGGGACTAGCTTCAGATACGCAGTATTTT	CASRGGLASDTQYF
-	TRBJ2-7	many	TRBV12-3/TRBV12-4	TGTGCCAGCAGTTTTGGACAGACCTACGAGCAGTACTTC	CASSFGQTYEQYF
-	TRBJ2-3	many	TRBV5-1	TGCGCCAGCAGCTTGTATTCCTCCTTGGATACGCAGTATTTT	CASSLYSSLDTQYF
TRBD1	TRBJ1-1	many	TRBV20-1	TGCAGTGCTAGAGGGGAGGGGGCCACGATTGAAGCTTTCTTT	CSARGEGATIEAFF
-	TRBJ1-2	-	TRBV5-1	TGCGCCAGCAGCTTGGCCGCCAGGGGTGGCTACACCTTC	CASSLAARGGYTF
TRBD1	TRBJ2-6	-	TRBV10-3	TGTGCCATCGGGGACAGGGAGTGGGGATCTGGGGCCAACGTCCTGACTTTC	CAIGDREWGSGANVLTF
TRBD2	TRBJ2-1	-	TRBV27	TGTGCCAGCACTTCGGCGGGTAGCGGGAGTCATGAGCAGTTCTTC	CASTSAGSGSHEQFF
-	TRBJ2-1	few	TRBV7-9	TGTGCCAGCAGCTTTCCGCCGGCCGAGACTAGAGATGAGCAGTTCTTC	CASSFPPAETRDEQFF
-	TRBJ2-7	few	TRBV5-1	TGCGCCAGCGGGAGAAACAGTCCCTCCGAGCAGTACTTC	CASGRNSPSEQYF
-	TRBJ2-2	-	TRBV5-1	TGCGCCAGCAGCTATGAATTCACCGGGGAGCTGTTTTTT	CASSYEFTGELFF
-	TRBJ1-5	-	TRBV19	TGTGCCAGTAGTATTTTCAATCAGCACCAGCATTTT	CASSIFNQHQHF
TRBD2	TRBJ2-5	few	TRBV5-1	TGCGCCAGCAGCCTGGGACTAGCGGGACGGGAAGAGACCCAGTACTTC	CASSLGLAGREETQYF
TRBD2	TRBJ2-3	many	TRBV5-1	TGCGCCAGCAGCTTGGTACTAGCGGGATCAGATACGCAGTATTTT	CASSLVLAGSDTQYF
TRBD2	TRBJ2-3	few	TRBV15	TGTGCCACCAGCAGAGATTTTCGGGGGGGGGTCACAGATACGCAGTATTTT	CATSRDFRGGVTDTQYF
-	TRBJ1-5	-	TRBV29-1	TGCAGCGTCATGGAGGGGGGCGACTATAGCAATCAGCCCCAGCATTTT	CSVMEGGDYSNQPQHF
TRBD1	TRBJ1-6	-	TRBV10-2	TGCGCCAGCAGATCCGCGACAGGGAGAAATTCACCCCTCCACTTT	CASRSATGRNSPLHF
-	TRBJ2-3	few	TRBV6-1	TGTGCCAGCAGTGATTTGGGGGTGGTTACAGATACGCAGTATTTT	CASSDLGVVTDTQYF
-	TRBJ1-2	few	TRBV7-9	TGTGCCAGCAGCTTAGCGGACAGTGATGGCTACACCTTC	CASSLADSDGYTF
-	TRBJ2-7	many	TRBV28	TGTGCCAGCAGTTCCAACTACGAGCAGTACTTC	CASSSNYEQYF